This TCR beta chain comes out of a study of OX40 agonist ivuxolimab in advanced cancers. About the study: Ivuxolimab, which patients received intravenously every 2 weeks, was dosed at 0.01 to 10 mg/kg.

V was clipped by 5 bases and J by 0 bases, with 14 bases between them. The CDR3 loop spans 15 amino acids. Per the germline V gene, CDR1 is GTSNPN and CDR2 is SVGIG (reference sequence). Measured with immunoSEQ multiplex PCR; TCRdb has only the in-frame clones, and not every one. The sample holds 25,000 to 40,000 clones, approximately 88% seen once. The investigators sampled blood at baseline, at cycle 4 day 1, and at cycle 7 day 1. The sequence came from an adult with an advanced solid tumor such as melanoma, head and neck, liver or kidney cancer. Sequencing used CD4+ or CD8+ T cells sorted from blood, obtained in a trial of the OX40 agonist ivuxolimab. V and J are TRBV30 and TRBJ2-1; D is possibly TRBD2 (5 bases). Written as DNA, the CDR3 is TGTGCCTGGGAGGAGGACTTCGGCTCCTACAATGAGCAGTTCTTC. Protein: CAWEEDFGSYNEQFF.